The next 13 T cell receptor beta chains were all read from a single sample in a study of sequential checkpoint blockade in melanoma. Treatment: randomized to nivolumab then ipilimumab (arm A) or the reverse (arm B). The data were produced by immunoSEQ multiplex PCR, yet TCRdb's version contains in-frame clones alone and is incomplete. Of about 19,000 clones detected, approximately 26% appear once; the ten largest clones hold about 7.2%. The specimen was tumor tissue (inferred from file names), collected from a patient given nivolumab and ipilimumab in sequence. These receptor sequences come from a human donor with melanoma.

The genes are TRBV23-1 and TRBJ2-7; D is unclear. TRBV23-1 is placed among ORFs of uncertain function. This CDR3 is built from 13 residues. V dropped 4 bases and J dropped 5 bases, with 12 bases sitting between them. Here the CDR3 reads CASSRADINEQYF. DNA for the CDR3: TGCGCCAGCAGTCGCGCCGATATAAACGAGCAGTACTTC.

The genes are TRBV11-3 and TRBJ1-3; TRBD1 agrees at 7 bases. The trim removed 2 bases at V and 3 bases at J, leaving 4 bases unmatched. CDR1 is SGHNT, CDR2 YENEEA, per germline. The CDR3 consists of 15 residues. The DNA of the CDR3 is TGTGCCAGCAGCTTACAGGGGGATAGTGGAAACACCATATATTTT. Its protein is CASSLQGDSGNTIYF.

In this sample, this clone turned up many times. The chain carries TRBV11-3 and TRBJ2-7; TRBD1 matches 9 bases. V was pared by 5 bases and J by 3 bases, with 5 bases of the junction left unmatched. CDR1 is SGHNT and CDR2 is YENEEA in the germline V gene. The CDR3 sequence is 14 residues long. CDR3: CASSEDRGGYEQYF. In DNA form, the CDR3 reads TGTGCCAGCAGCGAGGACAGGGGTGGCTACGAGCAGTACTTC.

The V and J genes are TRBV19 and TRBJ2-2; the D gene is possibly TRBD1 (7 bases). The germline CDR1 and CDR2 sequences are LNHDA and SQIVND (reference sequence). The CDR3 is 15 residues long. V lost 7 bases, J lost 6 bases, and 18 bases lay in between. DNA of the CDR3: TGTGCCAGTAATTCAGGGGGGCTCCGTCCCGGGGAGCTGTTTTTT. Translating it yields CASNSGGLRPGELFF.

The chain recombines TRBV19 with TRBJ2-5, with no clear D. Trimming removed 6 bases at V and 5 bases at J, with 13 bases between. The CDR3 runs 13 residues. Germline CDR1 LNHDA, CDR2 SQIVND (reference sequence). This chain's CDR3 is CASREADEETQYF. In DNA form, the CDR3 reads TGTGCCAGTAGGGAAGCTGACGAGGAGACCCAGTACTTC. The full variable domain, its missing parts supplied by reference TRBV19 and TRBJ2-5, is DGGITQSPKYLFRKEGQNVTLSCEQNLNHDAMYWYRQDPGQGLRLIYYSQIVNDFQKGDIAEGYSVSREKKESFPLTVTSAQKNPTAFYLCASREADEETQYFGPGTRLLVL.

The chain links TRBV30 to TRBJ1-5, with D possibly being TRBD1 (6 bases). The germline CDR1 and CDR2 sequences are GTSNPN and SVGIG (reference sequence). Trimming cost V 4 bases and J 6 bases, with 19 bases left between them. The CDR3 length is 15 residues. The DNA for the CDR3 is TGTGCCTGGAACGAGGGGGGGGTTGGAGGTCAGCCCCAGCATTTT. Its translation is CAWNEGGVGGQPQHF. The entire variable domain, with the rest obtained from reference TRBV30 and TRBJ1-5, is as follows: SQTIHQWPATLVQPVGSPLSLECTVEGTSNPNLYWYRQAAGRGLQLLFYSVGIGQISSEVPQNLSASRPQDRQFILSSKKLLLSDSGFYLCAWNEGGVGGQPQHFGDGTRLSIL.

The gene calls are TRBV14 and TRBJ1-1; the D is unclear. The germline V gene has CDR1 SGHDN and CDR2 FVKESK. Trimming removed 1 base from V and 6 bases from J, with 9 bases in between. The CDR3 loop spans 13 amino acids. Here the CDR3 DNA reads TGTGCCAGCAGCCAAGTTTGGGGATCTGAAGCTTTCTTT. Its protein product is CASSQVWGSEAFF.

The J gene is TRBJ2-7, the V gene TRBV19; D might be TRBD1 (7 bases). In germline, CDR1 is LNHDA, CDR2 SQIVND (reference sequence). This CDR3 has 13 residues. With 4 bases removed from V and 6 bases from J, the gap between germline ends came to 13 bases. The CDR3 region is CASSTNRGGEQYF. CDR3 DNA: TGTGCCAGTAGTACCAACAGGGGAGGCGAGCAGTACTTC.

This clone occurred a few times. The CDR3 reads CAWSTRDRYNQPQHF. The CDR3 DNA reads TGTGCCTGGAGTACCCGAGACAGATACAATCAGCCCCAGCATTTT. This chain connects TRBV30 to TRBJ1-5; tentative D call: TRBD1 (5 bases). The CDR3 consists of 15 residues. Germline V gives CDR1 GTSNPN, CDR2 SVGIG (reference sequence). The V end was cut by 2 bases, the J end by 3 bases, with 14 bases between.

This clone was found a few times. V usage is TRBV30 and J usage is TRBJ2-3; 9 nucleotides align to TRBD1. The CDR3 has 12 amino acids. The V gene end was trimmed by 5 bases and the J gene end by 3 bases; junction bases not matched to a gene: 0. The germline CDR1 and CDR2 sequences are GTSNPN and SVGIG (reference sequence). The CDR3 is CAWGTGTDTQYF. As DNA, the CDR3 is TGTGCCTGGGGGACAGGGACAGATACGCAGTATTTT.

The chain uses TRBV19 and TRBJ1-2; 9 positions agree with TRBD1. The length of the CDR3 is 15 residues. Per the germline V gene, CDR1 is LNHDA and CDR2 is SQIVND (reference sequence). V dropped 5 bases and J dropped 8; count of bases not matched to a gene: 12. CDR3 nucleotide sequence: TGTGCCAGTAGTTTATGGGACAGGGATCTGCGGGGCTACACCTTC. Translating gives CASSLWDRDLRGYTF.

This clone was found a few times. The CDR3 bases are TGTGCCAGCAGTGAAGCGCTTCACAGGGGGGGCTACACCTTC. It specifies CASSEALHRGGYTF. The chain joins TRBV11-3 to TRBJ1-2, with 8 nucleotides matching TRBD1. This CDR3 has 14 residues. Germline CDR1 reads SGHNT; CDR2 reads YENEEA. The junction had 11 bases not matched to a gene; V was cut back by 6 bases and J by 8 bases.

A few counts support this clone. This chain links TRBV11-3 with TRBJ2-1; 14 bases map to TRBD2. Per germline, CDR1 SGHNT and CDR2 YENEEA. The CDR3 has 16 amino acids. With V trimmed by 5 bases and J by 8 bases, 8 bases remained unmatched. CDR3 DNA sequence: TGTGCCAGCAGCCTACGACTAGCGGGAGGGAATGATGAGCAGTTCTTC. This translates into CASSLRLAGGNDEQFF.